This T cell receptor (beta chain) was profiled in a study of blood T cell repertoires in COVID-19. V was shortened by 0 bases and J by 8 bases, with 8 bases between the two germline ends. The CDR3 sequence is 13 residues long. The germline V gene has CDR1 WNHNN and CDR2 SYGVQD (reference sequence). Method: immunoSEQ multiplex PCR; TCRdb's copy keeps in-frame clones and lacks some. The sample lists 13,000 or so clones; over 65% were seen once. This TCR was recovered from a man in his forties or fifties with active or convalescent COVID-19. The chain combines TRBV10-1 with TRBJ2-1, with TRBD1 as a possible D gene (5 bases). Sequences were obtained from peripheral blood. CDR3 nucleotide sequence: TGCGCCAGCAGTGAGTCAAGGGGCTATGAGCAGTTCTTC. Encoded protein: CASSESRGYEQFF.